This T cell receptor (beta chain) is from a study of control samples from healthy donors and cancer patients. Produced via immunoSEQ multiplex PCR; TCRdb's table is partial and in-frame only. Among almost 90,000 clones, approximately 86% were seen once, and the ten largest hold 20% to 25%. This receptor was obtained from a man under 40 in good health. The material sequenced was blood.

CDR3 loop: CATSDPRTGADTQYF. The CDR3 coding sequence is TGTGCCACCAGTGATCCTCGGACAGGGGCAGATACGCAGTATTTT. This sequence joins TRBV24-1 and TRBJ2-3; TRBD1 matches 9 bases. CDR3 length: 15 residues. Germline CDR1 and CDR2: KGHDR and SFDVKD. Trimming removed 3 bases from V and 4 bases from J; junction bases left unmatched: 4.